The sequence of this T cell receptor (beta chain) was determined in a study of T cells in Graves' hyperthyroidism and ophthalmopathy. RNA transcripts gave rise to amplified TCR beta CDR3 regions. A set of HTBI primers served as the primers for a first-round RT-PCR of the TCR CDR3. TCRdb fed the multiplex PCR reads into MiXCR, producing one record per CDR3 protein. This table has about 380,000 distinct CDR3 sequences, about 18% appearing once. This CDR3 spans 14 amino acids. The germline gives CDR1 LGHDT, CDR2 YNNKEL (reference sequence). The V gene lost 3 bases and the J gene lost 7 bases, with 10 bases spanning the gap.

This sequence joins TRBV3-1 and TRBJ1-6; D gene uncertain. This TCR was recovered from a man younger than 35 with Graves' ophthalmopathy. Sequencing used blood. CDR3 in DNA: TGTGCCAGCAGCCAGGTGCAGGAGAATTCACCCCTCCACTTT. Translating gives CASSQVQENSPLHF. Together with reference TRBV3-1 and TRBJ1-6, the CDR3 gives the full variable domain: DTAVSQTPKYLVTQMGNDKSIKCEQNLGHDTMYWYKQDSKKFLKIMFSYNNKELIINETVPNRFSPKSPDKAHLNLHINSLELGDSAVYFCASSQVQENSPLHFGNGTRLTVT.